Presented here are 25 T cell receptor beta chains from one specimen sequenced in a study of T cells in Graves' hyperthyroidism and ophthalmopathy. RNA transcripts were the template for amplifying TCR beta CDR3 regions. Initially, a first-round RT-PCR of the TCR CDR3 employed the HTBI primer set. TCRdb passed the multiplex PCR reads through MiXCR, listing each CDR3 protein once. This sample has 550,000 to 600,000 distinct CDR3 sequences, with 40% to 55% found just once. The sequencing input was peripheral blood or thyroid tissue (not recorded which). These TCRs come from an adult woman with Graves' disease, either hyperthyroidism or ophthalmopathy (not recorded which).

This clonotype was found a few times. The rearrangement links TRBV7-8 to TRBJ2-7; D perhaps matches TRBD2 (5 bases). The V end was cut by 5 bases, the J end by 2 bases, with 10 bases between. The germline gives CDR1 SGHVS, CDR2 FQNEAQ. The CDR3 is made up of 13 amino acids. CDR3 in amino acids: CASSRDYTYEQYF. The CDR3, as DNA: TGTGCCAGCAGCCGTGACTATACCTACGAGCAGTACTTC.

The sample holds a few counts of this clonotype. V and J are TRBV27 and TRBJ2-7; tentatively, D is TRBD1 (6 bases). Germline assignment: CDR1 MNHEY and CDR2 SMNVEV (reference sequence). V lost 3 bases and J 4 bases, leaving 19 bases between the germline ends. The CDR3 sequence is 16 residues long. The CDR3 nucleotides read TGTGCCAGCAGTTTTCGCGGCGGGCTACAGGGTTACGAGCAGTACTTC. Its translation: CASSFRGGLQGYEQYF.

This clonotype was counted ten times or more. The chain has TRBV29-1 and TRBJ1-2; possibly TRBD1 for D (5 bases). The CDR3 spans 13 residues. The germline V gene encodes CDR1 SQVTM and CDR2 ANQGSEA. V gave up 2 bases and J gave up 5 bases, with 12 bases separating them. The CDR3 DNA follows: TGCAGCGTTGAAACCAGGGCTCTTTATGGCTACACCTTC. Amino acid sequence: CSVETRALYGYTF.

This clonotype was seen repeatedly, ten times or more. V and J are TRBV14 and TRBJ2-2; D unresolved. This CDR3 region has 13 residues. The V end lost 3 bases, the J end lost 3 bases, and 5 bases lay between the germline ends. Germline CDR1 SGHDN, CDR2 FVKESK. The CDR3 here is CASSQLYTGELFF. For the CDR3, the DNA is TGTGCCAGCAGCCAGCTATACACCGGGGAGCTGTTTTTT. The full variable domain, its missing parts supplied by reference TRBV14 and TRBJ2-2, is EAGVTQFPSHSVIEKGQTVTLRCDPISGHDNLYWYRRVMGKEIKFLLHFVKESKQDESGMPNNRFLAERTGGTYSTLKVQPAELEDSGVYFCASSQLYTGELFFGEGSRLTVL.

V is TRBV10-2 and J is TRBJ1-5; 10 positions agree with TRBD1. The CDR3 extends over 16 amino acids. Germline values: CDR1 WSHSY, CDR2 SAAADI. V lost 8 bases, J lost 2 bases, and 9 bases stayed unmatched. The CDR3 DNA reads TGCGCCAGCTCCCTCCCTGGACAGGGGGGCAATCAGCCCCAGCATTTT. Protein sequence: CASSLPGQGGNQPQHF.

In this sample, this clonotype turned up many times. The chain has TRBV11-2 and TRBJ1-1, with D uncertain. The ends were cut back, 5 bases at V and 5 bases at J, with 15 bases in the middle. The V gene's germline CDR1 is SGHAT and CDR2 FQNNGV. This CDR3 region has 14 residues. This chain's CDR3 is CASSVGEGGTEAFF. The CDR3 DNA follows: TGTGCCAGCAGCGTTGGTGAGGGAGGGACTGAAGCTTTCTTT.

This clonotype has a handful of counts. In DNA, the CDR3 is TGTGCCAGCAGTTTCGGAGTAAATGGAAACACCATATATTTT. As protein: CASSFGVNGNTIYF. The chain uses TRBV12-3 or TRBV12-4 and TRBJ1-3, with D uncertain. The ends were cut back, 3 bases at V and 3 bases at J, with 9 bases in the middle. The CDR3 contains 14 residues.

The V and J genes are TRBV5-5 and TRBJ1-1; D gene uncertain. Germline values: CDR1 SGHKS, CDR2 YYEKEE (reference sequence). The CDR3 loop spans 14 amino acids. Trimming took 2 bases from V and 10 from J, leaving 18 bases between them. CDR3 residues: CASSFYGRRRGAFF. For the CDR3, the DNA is TGTGCCAGCAGCTTTTATGGAAGGCGACGCGGAGCTTTCTTT.

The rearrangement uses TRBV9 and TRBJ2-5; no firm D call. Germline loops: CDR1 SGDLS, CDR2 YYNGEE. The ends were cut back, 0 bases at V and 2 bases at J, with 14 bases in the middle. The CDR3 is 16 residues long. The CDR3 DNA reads TGTGCCAGCAGCGTAGAAGGTTTCGACACACAAGAGACCCAGTACTTC. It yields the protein CASSVEGFDTQETQYF.

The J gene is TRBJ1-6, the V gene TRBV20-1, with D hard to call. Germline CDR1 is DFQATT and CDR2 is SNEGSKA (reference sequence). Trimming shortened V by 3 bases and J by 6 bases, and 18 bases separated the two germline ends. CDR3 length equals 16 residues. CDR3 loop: CSARGHGFGLNSPLHF. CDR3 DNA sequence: TGCAGTGCTAGGGGCCACGGCTTTGGACTTAATTCACCCCTCCACTTT.

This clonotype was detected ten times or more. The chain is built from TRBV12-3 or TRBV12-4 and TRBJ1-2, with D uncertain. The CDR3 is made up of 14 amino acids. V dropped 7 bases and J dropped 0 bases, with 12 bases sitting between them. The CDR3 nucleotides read TGTGCCAGCACCCGGTCGTTAGCTAACTATGGCTACACCTTC. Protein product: CASTRSLANYGYTF.

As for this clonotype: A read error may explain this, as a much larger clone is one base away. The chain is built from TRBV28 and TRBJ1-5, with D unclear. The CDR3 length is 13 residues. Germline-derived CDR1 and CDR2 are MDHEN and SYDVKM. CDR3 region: CASSFPAHQPLHF. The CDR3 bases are TGTGCCAGCAGTTTTCCAGCGCATCAGCCCCTGCATTTT.

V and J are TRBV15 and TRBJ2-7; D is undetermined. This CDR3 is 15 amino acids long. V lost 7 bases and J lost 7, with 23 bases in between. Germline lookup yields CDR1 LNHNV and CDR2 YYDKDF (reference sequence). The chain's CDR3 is CATTGLHLPTGEQYF. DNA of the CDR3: TGTGCCACCACCGGGCTACATCTTCCTACCGGGGAGCAGTACTTC.

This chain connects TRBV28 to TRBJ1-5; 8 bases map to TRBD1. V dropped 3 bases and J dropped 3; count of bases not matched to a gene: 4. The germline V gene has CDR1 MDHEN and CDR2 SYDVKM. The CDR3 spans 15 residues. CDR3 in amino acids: CASSLAGGPNQPQHF. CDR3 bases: TGTGCCAGCAGTTTGGCAGGGGGCCCCAATCAGCCCCAGCATTTT.

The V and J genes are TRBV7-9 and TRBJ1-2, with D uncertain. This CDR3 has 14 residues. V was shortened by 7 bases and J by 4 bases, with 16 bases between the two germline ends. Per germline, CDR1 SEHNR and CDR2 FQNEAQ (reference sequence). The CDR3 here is CASTQGDGFYGYTF. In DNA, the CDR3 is TGTGCCAGCACCCAAGGAGACGGATTCTATGGCTACACCTTC.

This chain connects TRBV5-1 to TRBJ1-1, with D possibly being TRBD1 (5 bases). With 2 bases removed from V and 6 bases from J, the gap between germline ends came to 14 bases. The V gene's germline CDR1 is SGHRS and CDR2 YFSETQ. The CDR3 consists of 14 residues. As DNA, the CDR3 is TGCGCCAGCAGCTTAACAGGAGGGGTCTCTGAAGCTTTCTTT. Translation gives CASSLTGGVSEAFF.

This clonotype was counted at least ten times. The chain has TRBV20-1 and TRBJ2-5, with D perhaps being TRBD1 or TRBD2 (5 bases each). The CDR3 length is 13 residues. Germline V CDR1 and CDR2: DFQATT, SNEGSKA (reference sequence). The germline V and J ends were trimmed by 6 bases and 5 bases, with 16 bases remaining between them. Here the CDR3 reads CSAQSGHGETQYF. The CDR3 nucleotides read TGCAGTGCGCAAAGCGGACATGGGGAGACCCAGTACTTC.

The CDR3 nucleotides are TGTGCCAGCAGATACCTCCGGGACACCTCTTCTGGAAACACCATATATTTT. Its protein is CASRYLRDTSSGNTIYF. V gene TRBV7-9 combines with J gene TRBJ1-3; D perhaps matches TRBD1 (6 bases). Germline loops: CDR1 SEHNR, CDR2 FQNEAQ (reference sequence). V was cut by 6 bases and J by 1 base, with 19 bases left in between. The CDR3 is made up of 17 amino acids.

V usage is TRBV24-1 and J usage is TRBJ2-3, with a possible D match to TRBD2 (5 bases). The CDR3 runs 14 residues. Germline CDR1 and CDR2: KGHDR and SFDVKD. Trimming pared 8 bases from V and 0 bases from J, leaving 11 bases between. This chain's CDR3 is CATMQSGSTDTQYF. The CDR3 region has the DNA TGTGCCACCATGCAGAGCGGTAGCACAGATACGCAGTATTTT.

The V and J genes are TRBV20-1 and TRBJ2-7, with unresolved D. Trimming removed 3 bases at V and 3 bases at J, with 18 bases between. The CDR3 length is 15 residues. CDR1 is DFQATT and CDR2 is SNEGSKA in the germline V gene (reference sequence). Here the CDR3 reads CSASSNKQIGYEQYF. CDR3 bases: TGCAGTGCTAGCTCCAACAAACAGATAGGCTACGAGCAGTACTTC.

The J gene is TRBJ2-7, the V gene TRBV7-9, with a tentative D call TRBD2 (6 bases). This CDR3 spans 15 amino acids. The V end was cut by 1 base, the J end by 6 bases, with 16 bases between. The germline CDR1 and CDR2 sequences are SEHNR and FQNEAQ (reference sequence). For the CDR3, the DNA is TGTGCCAGCAGCTTAGGGGGCGGGGCGGCCTCCGAGCAGTACTTC. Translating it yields CASSLGGGAASEQYF.

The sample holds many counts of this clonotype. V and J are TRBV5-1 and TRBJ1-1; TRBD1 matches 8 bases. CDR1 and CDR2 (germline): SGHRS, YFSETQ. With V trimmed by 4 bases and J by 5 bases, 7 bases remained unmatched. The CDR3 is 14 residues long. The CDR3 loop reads CASSPERQGTEAFF. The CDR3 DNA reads TGCGCCAGCAGCCCGGAAAGACAGGGGACTGAAGCTTTCTTT.

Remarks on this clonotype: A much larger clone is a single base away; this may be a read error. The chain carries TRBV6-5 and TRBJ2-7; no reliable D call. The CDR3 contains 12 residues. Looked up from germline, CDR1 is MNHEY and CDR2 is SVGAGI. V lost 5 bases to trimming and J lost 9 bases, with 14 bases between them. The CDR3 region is CASSPSTWGQYF. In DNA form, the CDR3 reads TGTGCCAGCAGTCCATCGACTTGGGGGCAGTACTTC.

The CDR3 loop reads CASSMGTSSYEQYF. DNA of the CDR3: TGCGCCAGCAGCATGGGGACTAGTTCCTACGAGCAGTACTTC. The genes are TRBV5-1 and TRBJ2-7; 8 positions agree with TRBD2. CDR3 length: 14 residues. Germline lookup yields CDR1 SGHRS and CDR2 YFSETQ. V lost 4 bases to trimming and J lost 1 base; unmatched junction nucleotides: 4.

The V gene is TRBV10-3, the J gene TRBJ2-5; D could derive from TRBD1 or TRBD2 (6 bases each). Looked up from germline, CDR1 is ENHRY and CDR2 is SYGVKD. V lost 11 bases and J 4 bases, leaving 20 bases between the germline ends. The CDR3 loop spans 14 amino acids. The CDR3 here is CALGEGGMIETQYF. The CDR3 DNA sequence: TGTGCCCTCGGTGAAGGGGGGATGATAGAGACCCAGTACTTC.